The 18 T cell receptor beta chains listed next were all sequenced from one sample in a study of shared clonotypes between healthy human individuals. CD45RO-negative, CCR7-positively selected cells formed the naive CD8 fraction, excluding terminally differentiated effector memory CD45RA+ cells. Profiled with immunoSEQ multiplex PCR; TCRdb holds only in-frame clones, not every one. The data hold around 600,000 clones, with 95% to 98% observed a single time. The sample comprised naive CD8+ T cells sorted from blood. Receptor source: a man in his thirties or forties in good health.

CDR3 amino acids: CASSLEDSYSNQPQHF. CDR3 DNA: TGTGCCAGCAGCTTAGAGGACAGTTATAGCAATCAGCCCCAGCATTTT. The chain carries TRBV7-9 and TRBJ1-5; D might be TRBD1 (6 bases). Trimming took off 1 base at V and 0 bases at J, with 10 bases between the two ends. From germline, CDR1 is SEHNR and CDR2 FQNEAQ (reference sequence). The CDR3 is 16 residues long.

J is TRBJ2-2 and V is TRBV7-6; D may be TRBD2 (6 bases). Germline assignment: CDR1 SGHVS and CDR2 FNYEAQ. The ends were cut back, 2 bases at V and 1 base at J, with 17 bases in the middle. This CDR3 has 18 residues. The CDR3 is CASSLILTGDGNTGELFF. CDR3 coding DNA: TGTGCCAGCAGCTTAATCCTTACGGGAGATGGGAACACCGGGGAGCTGTTTTTT.

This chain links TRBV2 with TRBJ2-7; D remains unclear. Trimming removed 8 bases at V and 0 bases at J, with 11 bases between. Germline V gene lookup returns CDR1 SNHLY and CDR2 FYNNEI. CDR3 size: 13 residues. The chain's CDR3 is CASCMASSYEQYF. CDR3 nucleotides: TGTGCCAGCTGTATGGCGTCCTCCTACGAGCAGTACTTC. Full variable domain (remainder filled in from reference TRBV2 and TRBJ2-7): EPEVTQTPSHQVTQMGQEVILRCVPISNHLYFYWYRQILGQKVEFLVSFYNNEISEKSEIFDDQFSVERPDGSNFTLKIRSTKLEDSAMYFCASCMASSYEQYFGPGTRLTVT.

The CDR3 bases are TGTGCCAGCAGTCCCACGTGGGACTCTTCCTACAATGAGCAGTTCTTC. Its translation: CASSPTWDSSYNEQFF. The rearrangement links TRBV7-2 to TRBJ2-1; maybe TRBD2 (6 bases). Germline-derived CDR1 and CDR2 are SGHTA and FQGNSA. The V and J ends lost 6 bases and 1 base respectively, with 16 bases between them. The CDR3 length is 16 residues. The full variable domain, completed using reference TRBV7-2 and TRBJ2-1, is GAGVSQSPSNKVTEKGKDVELRCDPISGHTALYWYRQSLGQGLEFLIYFQGNSAPDKSGLPSDRFSAERTGGSVSTLTIQRTQQEDSAVYLCASSPTWDSSYNEQFFGPGTRLTVL.

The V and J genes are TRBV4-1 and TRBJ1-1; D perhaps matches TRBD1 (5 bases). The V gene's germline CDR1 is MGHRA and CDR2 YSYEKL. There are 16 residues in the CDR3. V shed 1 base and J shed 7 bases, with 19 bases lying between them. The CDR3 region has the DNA TGCGCCAGCAGCCAAGTCGGGGACCTAATAGGAGGTGAAGCTTTCTTT. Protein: CASSQVGDLIGGEAFF.

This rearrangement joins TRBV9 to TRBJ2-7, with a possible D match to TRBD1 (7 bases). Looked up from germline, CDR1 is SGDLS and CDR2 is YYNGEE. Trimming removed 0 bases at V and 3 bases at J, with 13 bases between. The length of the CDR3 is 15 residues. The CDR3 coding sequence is TGTGCCAGCAGCGTAGAGGACAGGAGGGACTACGAGCAGTACTTC. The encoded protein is CASSVEDRRDYEQYF.

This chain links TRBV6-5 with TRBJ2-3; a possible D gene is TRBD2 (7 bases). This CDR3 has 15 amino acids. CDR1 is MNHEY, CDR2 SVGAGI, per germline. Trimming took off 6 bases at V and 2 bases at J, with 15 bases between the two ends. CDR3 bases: TGTGCCAGCAGCCCCAGGGAGGGGGACACAGATACGCAGTATTTT. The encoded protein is CASSPREGDTDTQYF.

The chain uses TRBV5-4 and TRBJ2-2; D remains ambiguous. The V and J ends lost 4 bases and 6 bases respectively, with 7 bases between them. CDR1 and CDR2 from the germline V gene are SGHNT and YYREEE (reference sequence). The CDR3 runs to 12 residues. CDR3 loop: CASSPISGELFF. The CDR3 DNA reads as TGTGCCAGCAGCCCAATCTCCGGGGAGCTGTTTTTT.

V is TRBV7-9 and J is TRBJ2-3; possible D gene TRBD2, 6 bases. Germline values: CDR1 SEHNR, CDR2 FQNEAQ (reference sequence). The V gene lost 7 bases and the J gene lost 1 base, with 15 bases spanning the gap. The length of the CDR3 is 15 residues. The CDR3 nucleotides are TGTGCCAGCACCGAAGATAGCGGCGGCACAGATACGCAGTATTTT. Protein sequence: CASTEDSGGTDTQYF.

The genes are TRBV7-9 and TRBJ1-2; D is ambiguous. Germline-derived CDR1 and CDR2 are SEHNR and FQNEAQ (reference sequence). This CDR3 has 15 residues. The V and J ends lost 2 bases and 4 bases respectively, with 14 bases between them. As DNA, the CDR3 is TGTGCCAGCAGCTTAACGATGGGGAATAGCTATGGCTACACCTTC. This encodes CASSLTMGNSYGYTF.

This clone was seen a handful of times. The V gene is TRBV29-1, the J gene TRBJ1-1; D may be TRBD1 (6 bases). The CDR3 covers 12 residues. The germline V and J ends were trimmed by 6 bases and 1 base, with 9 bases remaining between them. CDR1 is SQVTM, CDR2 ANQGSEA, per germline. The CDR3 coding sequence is TGCAGCGTCTACAGGGAGAACACTGAAGCTTTCTTT. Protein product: CSVYRENTEAFF.

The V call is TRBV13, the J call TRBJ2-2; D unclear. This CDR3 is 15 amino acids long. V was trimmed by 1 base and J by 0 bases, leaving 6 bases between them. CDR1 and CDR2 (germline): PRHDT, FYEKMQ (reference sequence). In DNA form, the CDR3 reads TGTGCCAGCAGCTTAGAAAATACGAACACCGGGGAGCTGTTTTTT. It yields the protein CASSLENTNTGELFF.

The CDR3 coding sequence is TGTGCCAGCAGCGCGGGGGACAGCACAGATACGCAGTATTTT. Translated, it gives CASSAGDSTDTQYF. This chain links TRBV9 with TRBJ2-3; TRBD2 might be the D (6 bases). The CDR3 length is 14 residues. Trimming stripped 3 bases from V and 0 bases from J, with 8 bases between. CDR1 is SGDLS, CDR2 YYNGEE, per germline.

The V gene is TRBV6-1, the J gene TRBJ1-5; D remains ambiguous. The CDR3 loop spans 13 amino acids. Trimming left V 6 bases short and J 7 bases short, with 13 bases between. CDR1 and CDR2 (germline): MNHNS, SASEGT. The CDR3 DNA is TGTGCCAGCAGATCGACCTTTCCCCAGCCCCAGCATTTT. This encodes CASRSTFPQPQHF.

The CDR3 DNA reads TGCAGCGTTGAAGATCCCCGGGACCACGAAAATGAGCAGTTCTTC. Translation gives CSVEDPRDHENEQFF. This sequence joins TRBV29-1 and TRBJ2-1; either TRBD1 or TRBD2 may supply D (5 bases each). The CDR3 loop spans 15 amino acids. V shed 0 bases and J shed 7 bases, with 16 bases lying between them. Per germline, CDR1 SQVTM and CDR2 ANQGSEA.

The CDR3 bases are TGTGCCAGCAGTTTAAACCAGGGCTACTACGAGCAGTACTTC. Protein product: CASSLNQGYYEQYF. J is TRBJ2-7 and V is TRBV27, with a tentative D call TRBD1 (5 bases). The length of the CDR3 is 14 residues. V shed 2 bases and J shed 3 bases, with 11 bases lying between them. CDR1 and CDR2 (germline): MNHEY, SMNVEV (reference sequence).

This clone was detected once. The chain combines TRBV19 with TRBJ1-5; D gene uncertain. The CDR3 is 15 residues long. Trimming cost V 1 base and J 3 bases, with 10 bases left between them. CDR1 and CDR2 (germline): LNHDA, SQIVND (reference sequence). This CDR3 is CASSIAPGLNQPQHF. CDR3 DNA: TGTGCCAGTAGTATAGCTCCCGGGCTCAATCAGCCCCAGCATTTT.

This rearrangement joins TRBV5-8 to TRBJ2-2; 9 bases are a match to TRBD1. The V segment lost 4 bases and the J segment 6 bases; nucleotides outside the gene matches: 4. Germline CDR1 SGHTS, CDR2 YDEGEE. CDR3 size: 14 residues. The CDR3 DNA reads TGTGCCAGCAGCAAGGGACAGGGCGCCGGGGAGCTGTTTTTT. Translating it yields CASSKGQGAGELFF.